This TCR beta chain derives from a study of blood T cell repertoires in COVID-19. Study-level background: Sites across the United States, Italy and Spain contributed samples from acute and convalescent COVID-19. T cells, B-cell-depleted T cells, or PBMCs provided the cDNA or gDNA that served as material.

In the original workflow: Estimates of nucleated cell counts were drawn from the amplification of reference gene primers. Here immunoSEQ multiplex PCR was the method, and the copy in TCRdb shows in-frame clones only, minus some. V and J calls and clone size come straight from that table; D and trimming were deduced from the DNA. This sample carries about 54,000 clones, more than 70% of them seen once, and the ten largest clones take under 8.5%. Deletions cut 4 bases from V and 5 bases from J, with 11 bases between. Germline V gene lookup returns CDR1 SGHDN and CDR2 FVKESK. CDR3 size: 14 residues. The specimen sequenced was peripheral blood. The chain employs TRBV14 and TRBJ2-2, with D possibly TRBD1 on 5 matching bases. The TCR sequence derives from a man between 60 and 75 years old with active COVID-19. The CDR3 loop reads CASSLSGRTGELFF. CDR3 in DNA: TGTGCCAGCAGCCTGTCAGGGCGAACCGGGGAGCTGTTTTTT.